This entry lists 18 T cell receptor beta chains sequenced from one sample in a study of T cells in Graves' hyperthyroidism and ophthalmopathy. RNA transcripts yielded amplified TCR beta CDR3 regions. TCR CDR3 underwent first-round RT-PCR with the HTBI primer set. TCRdb re-derived calls from the multiplex PCR reads in MiXCR, one entry per CDR3 protein. This table holds around 760,000 distinct CDR3 sequences, 30% to 40% found once. Sequencing used blood. The origin of the receptors is a woman between 35 and 50 years old with Graves' hyperthyroidism.

In this sample, this clonotype turned up many times. This rearrangement joins TRBV6-6 to TRBJ1-5; weak D call: TRBD1 (5 bases). Trimming removed 6 bases at V and 5 bases at J, with 11 bases between. Germline-derived CDR1 and CDR2 are MNHNY and SVGAGI (reference sequence). The CDR3 consists of 13 residues. The CDR3 protein is CASSNVGDQPQHF. CDR3 bases: TGTGCCAGCAGCAACGTAGGGGATCAGCCCCAGCATTTT.

This clonotype was seen at least ten times. The genes are TRBV11-2 and TRBJ2-5, with a possible D match to TRBD2 (6 bases). The CDR3 has 13 residues. The germline CDR1 and CDR2 sequences are SGHAT and FQNNGV. V lost 10 bases and J lost 4, with 16 bases in between. The CDR3 protein is CATWGEEGETQYF. For the CDR3, the DNA is TGTGCCACCTGGGGGGAGGAGGGAGAGACCCAGTACTTC.

As for this clonotype: An end of the junction does not agree with germline; a read error may underlie this. This rearrangement joins TRBV19 to TRBJ2-6, with TRBD2 as a possible D gene (6 bases). The CDR3 has 15 amino acids. Germline CDR1 reads LNHDA; CDR2 reads SQIVND (reference sequence). The chain's CDR3 is CASSREASGANVRTF. The CDR3 nucleotides are TGTGCCAGTTCCAGGGAGGCCTCTGGGGCCAACGTCCGGACTTTC. Full variable domain (rest looked up from reference TRBV19 and TRBJ2-6): DGGITQSPKYLFRKEGQNVTLSCEQNLNHDAMYWYRQDPGQGLRLIYYSQIVNDFQKGDIAEGYSVSREKKESFPLTVTSAQKNPTAFYLCASSREASGANVRTFGAGSRLTVL.

The CDR3 sequence is CASSLRRPSPFYGYTF. CDR3 coding DNA: TGTGCCAGCAGTTTACGCCGACCATCCCCTTTCTATGGCTACACCTTC. This sequence joins TRBV12-3 or TRBV12-4 and TRBJ1-2; no firm D call. The CDR3 sequence is 16 residues long. V was shortened by 2 bases and J by 4 bases, with 17 bases between the two germline ends.

V and J are TRBV18 and TRBJ1-1; 10 positions agree with TRBD1. CDR3 length: 16 residues. J was trimmed by 5 bases and V by 3 bases; bases with no gene match: 9. The germline gives CDR1 KGHSH, CDR2 LQKENI. The CDR3 nucleotides read TGTGCCAGCTCACCGGAGGGACAGGGGAAGAGGACTGAAGCTTTCTTT. Protein sequence: CASSPEGQGKRTEAFF.

The chain joins TRBV7-2 to TRBJ1-4; D not certain. The CDR3 length is 16 residues. The germline gives CDR1 SGHTA, CDR2 FQGNSA. Trimming removed 6 bases at V and 3 bases at J, with 17 bases between. CDR3 DNA: TGTGCCAGCAGTCGAAACCCACTGTCGCCTAATGAAAAACTGTTTTTT. Protein: CASSRNPLSPNEKLFF. Full variable domain (remainder filled in from reference TRBV7-2 and TRBJ1-4): GAGVSQSPSNKVTEKGKDVELRCDPISGHTALYWYRQSLGQGLEFLIYFQGNSAPDKSGLPSDRFSAERTGGSVSTLTIQRTQQEDSAVYLCASSRNPLSPNEKLFFGSGTQLSVL.

The chain carries TRBV7-2 and TRBJ2-7; D perhaps matches TRBD2 (6 bases). There are 12 residues in the CDR3. The germline V gene has CDR1 SGHTA and CDR2 FQGNSA. The V gene lost 6 bases and the J gene lost 7 bases, with 13 bases spanning the gap. CDR3 DNA sequence: TGTGCCAGCAGTTTCGGGCTAGCGGAGCAGTACTTC. Encoded protein: CASSFGLAEQYF.

At least ten counts were recorded for this clonotype. The chain carries TRBV7-3 and TRBJ1-6; D uncertain. With 5 bases removed from V and 9 bases from J, the gap between germline ends came to 11 bases. Germline CDR1 and CDR2: SGHTA and FQGTGA. The CDR3 runs to 13 residues. CDR3 coding DNA: TGTGCCAGCAGCGAGTATAGGGTTTCACCCCTCCACTTT. Residues: CASSEYRVSPLHF.

The J gene is TRBJ2-7, the V gene TRBV11-1, with 9 bases that match TRBD2. This CDR3 has 14 amino acids. V lost 5 bases, J lost 7 bases, and 9 bases stayed unmatched. Germline V gene data show CDR1 as SGHAT and CDR2 as FQDESV (reference sequence). This chain's CDR3 is CASSPRGLADEQYF. DNA of the CDR3: TGTGCCAGCAGCCCGAGGGGACTAGCCGATGAGCAGTACTTC. The full variable domain, completed using reference TRBV11-1 and TRBJ2-7, is EAEVAQSPRYKITEKSQAVAFWCDPISGHATLYWYRQILGQGPELLVQFQDESVVDDSQLPKDRFSAERLKGVDSTLKIQPAELGDSAMYLCASSPRGLADEQYFGPGTRLTVT.

This chain joins TRBV6-4 and TRBJ2-7, with 7 positions matching TRBD2. Germline lookup yields CDR1 MRHNA and CDR2 SNTAGT. The CDR3 has 15 residues. Trimming removed 6 bases from V and 6 bases from J; junction bases left unmatched: 14. The CDR3 sequence: CASSQFGGSWVEQYF. The CDR3 bases are TGTGCCAGCAGCCAGTTCGGGGGGTCTTGGGTCGAGCAGTACTTC.

The DNA for the CDR3 is TGTGCCAGCAGTTTTGTACAGATGAACACTGAAGCTTTCTTT. This codes for CASSFVQMNTEAFF. The genes are TRBV12-3 or TRBV12-4 and TRBJ1-1; no clear D gene. The CDR3 extends over 14 amino acids. V was shortened by 3 bases and J by 0 bases, with 8 bases between the two germline ends.

The rearrangement joins TRBV25-1 to TRBJ2-5; TRBD1 is a possible D gene (6 bases). V lost 4 bases and J 0 bases, leaving 12 bases between the germline ends. CDR3 size: 15 residues. Germline CDR1 reads MGHDK; CDR2 reads SYGVNS. CDR3 sequence: CASSGTADYQETQYF. For the CDR3, the DNA is TGTGCCAGCAGTGGGACAGCGGACTACCAAGAGACCCAGTACTTC.

The sample holds many counts of this clonotype. The V and J genes are TRBV7-2 and TRBJ2-5; 9 bases fit TRBD2. The V and J ends lost 5 bases and 5 bases, in that order; junction bases with no gene match: 9. Germline V lookup: CDR1 SGHTA, CDR2 FQGNSA. The CDR3 spans 15 residues. The chain's CDR3 is CASSAGLATRETQYF. The CDR3 nucleotides are TGTGCCAGCAGCGCCGGACTAGCGACAAGGGAGACCCAGTACTTC. The entire variable domain, with the rest obtained from reference TRBV7-2 and TRBJ2-5, is as follows: GAGVSQSPSNKVTEKGKDVELRCDPISGHTALYWYRQSLGQGLEFLIYFQGNSAPDKSGLPSDRFSAERTGGSVSTLTIQRTQQEDSAVYLCASSAGLATRETQYFGPGTRLLVL.

With respect to this clonotype: Possible read error: a much larger clone is one base away. The V call is TRBV7-8, the J call TRBJ1-5; 11 nucleotides line up with TRBD1. The CDR3 sequence is 14 residues long. Germline V gives CDR1 SGHVS, CDR2 FQNEAQ. J gave up 5 bases and V 5 bases, and 2 bases lay outside the gene matches. The CDR3 reads CASSVDRGHQPQHF. In DNA form, the CDR3 reads TGTGCCAGCAGCGTGGACAGGGGGCATCAGCCCCAGCATTTT.

This clonotype was seen repeatedly, ten times or more. V gene TRBV7-2 combines with J gene TRBJ2-7, with 7 bases aligning to TRBD2. CDR1 SGHTA and CDR2 FQGNSA come from the germline V gene. This CDR3 is built from 16 residues. Trimming took 5 bases from V and 1 from J; bases not matched to a gene: 11. CDR3 loop: CASSPIGRITSYEQYF. The CDR3 DNA follows: TGTGCCAGCAGCCCCATCGGGAGGATCACATCCTACGAGCAGTACTTC.

There are a few counts of this clonotype. DNA of the CDR3: TGTGCCAGCAGTCAACACACACCTCCCTTGAACACCATATATTTT. Protein sequence: CASSQHTPPLNTIYF. The rearrangement uses TRBV6-1 and TRBJ1-3; D is uncertain. CDR1 is MNHNS and CDR2 is SASEGT in the germline V gene. Trimming took 5 bases from V and 7 from J, leaving 18 bases between them. This CDR3 has 15 residues.

This clonotype showed up just a few times. The chain is built from TRBV6-6 and TRBJ1-5; maybe TRBD1 (6 bases). V lost 5 bases to trimming and J lost 5 bases, with 13 bases between them. The CDR3 is 14 amino acids. Germline assignment: CDR1 MNHNY and CDR2 SVGAGI (reference sequence). DNA for the CDR3: TGTGCCAGCAGTGAAAAATACAGGGATCAGCCCCAGCATTTT. It yields the protein CASSEKYRDQPQHF.

The chain carries TRBV4-3 and TRBJ1-2; D possibly corresponds to TRBD1 (5 bases). With 0 bases removed from V and 2 bases from J, the gap between germline ends came to 10 bases. CDR1 is LGHNA, CDR2 YSLEER, per germline. The CDR3 extends over 15 amino acids. The DNA of the CDR3 is TGCGCCAGCAGCCAAGACCCGGGACCCAACTATGGCTACACCTTC. Its translation is CASSQDPGPNYGYTF.